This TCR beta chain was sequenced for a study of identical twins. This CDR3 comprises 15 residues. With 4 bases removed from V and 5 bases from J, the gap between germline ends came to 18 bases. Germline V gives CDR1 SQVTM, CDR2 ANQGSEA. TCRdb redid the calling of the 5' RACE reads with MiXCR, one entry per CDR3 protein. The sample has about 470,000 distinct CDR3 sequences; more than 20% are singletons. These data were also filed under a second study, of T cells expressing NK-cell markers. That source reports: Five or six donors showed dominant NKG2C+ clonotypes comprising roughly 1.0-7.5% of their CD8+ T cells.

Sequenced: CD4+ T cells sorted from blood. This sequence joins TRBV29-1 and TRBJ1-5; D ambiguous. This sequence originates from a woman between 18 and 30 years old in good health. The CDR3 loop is CSVANGVSPDQPQHF. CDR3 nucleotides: TGCAGCGTTGCCAATGGGGTCAGCCCCGATCAGCCCCAGCATTTT.